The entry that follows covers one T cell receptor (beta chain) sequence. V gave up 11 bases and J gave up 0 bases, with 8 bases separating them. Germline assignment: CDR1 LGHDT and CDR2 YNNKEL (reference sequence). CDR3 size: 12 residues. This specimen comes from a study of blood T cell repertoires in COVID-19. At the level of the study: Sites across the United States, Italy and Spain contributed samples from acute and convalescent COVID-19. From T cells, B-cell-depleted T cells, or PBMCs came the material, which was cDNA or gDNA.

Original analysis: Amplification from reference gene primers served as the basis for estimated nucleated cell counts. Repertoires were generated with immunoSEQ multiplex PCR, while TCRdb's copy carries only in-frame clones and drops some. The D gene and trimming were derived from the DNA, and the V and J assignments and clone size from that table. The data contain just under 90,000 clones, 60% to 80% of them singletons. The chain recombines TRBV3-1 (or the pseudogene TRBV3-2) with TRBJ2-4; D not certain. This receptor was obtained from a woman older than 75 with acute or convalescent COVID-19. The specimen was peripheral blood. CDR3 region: CARFLAKNIQYF. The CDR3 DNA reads TGTGCCCGGTTCCTAGCCAAAAACATTCAGTACTTC.